The text below deals with one T cell receptor beta chain. Its specificity is not known. Specified treatment: roughly 19 received Ad26.COV2.S at low or high dose, single or two shots; 5 received placebo; per-sample allocation not given. Samples were taken on day 63 after the first vaccine or placebo injection. It was an adult aged 18-55 years in Boston who was the donor. Vaccine was an Ad26 vector expressing Wuhan-strain SARS-CoV-2 spike. This sample stems from a study of Ad26.COV2.S vaccination and SARS-CoV-2 variants. Findings of the study overall: Measurements of TCR breadth and depth may have given underestimates of the total T cell responses.

The CDR3 has 15 amino acids. Per the germline V gene, CDR1 is SGHTS and CDR2 is YDEGEE. The V gene end was trimmed by 4 bases and the J gene end by 5 bases; junction bases not matched to a gene: 8. Clones were sequenced by immunoSEQ multiplex PCR, and TCRdb holds only the in-frame ones, with some missing. The repertoire holds about 400,000 clones, with around 93% as singletons. The receptor was derived from a person aged 18-60 years who received the Ad26.COV2.S COVID-19 vaccine or a placebo. Here the sequenced sample was peripheral blood, taken in a trial of Ad26.COV2.S vaccine versus placebo. The chain uses TRBV5-8 and TRBJ2-3; TRBD1 aligns across 9 bases. In DNA form, the CDR3 reads TGTGCCAGCAGCCACCGGGACAGGGTTGGAGATACGCAGTATTTT. Translating it yields CASSHRDRVGDTQYF.